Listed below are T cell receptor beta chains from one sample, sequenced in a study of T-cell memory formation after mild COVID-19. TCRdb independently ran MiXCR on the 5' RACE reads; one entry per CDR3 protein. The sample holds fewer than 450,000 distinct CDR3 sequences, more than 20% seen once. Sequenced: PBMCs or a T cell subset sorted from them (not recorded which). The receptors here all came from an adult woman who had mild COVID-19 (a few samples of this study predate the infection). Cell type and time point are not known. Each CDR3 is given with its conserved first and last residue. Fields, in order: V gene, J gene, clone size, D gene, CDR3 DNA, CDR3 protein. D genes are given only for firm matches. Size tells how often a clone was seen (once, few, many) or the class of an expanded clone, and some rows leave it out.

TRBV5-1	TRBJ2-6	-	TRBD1	TGCGCCAGCAGCTCCCGGGACAGGATTTTTGGGGCCAACGTCCTGACTTTC	CASSSRDRIFGANVLTF
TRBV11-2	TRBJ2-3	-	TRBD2	TGTGCCAGCAGCTTAGTGGCGGGGGTCCTCACAGATACGCAGTATTTT	CASSLVAGVLTDTQYF
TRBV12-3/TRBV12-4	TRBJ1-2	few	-	TGTGCCAGCAGTTTAGCCGACAGAGCTAACTATGGCTACACCTTC	CASSLADRANYGYTF
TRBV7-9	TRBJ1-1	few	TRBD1	TGTGCCACCCGACAGGGAGGCACTGAAGCTTTCTTT	CATRQGGTEAFF
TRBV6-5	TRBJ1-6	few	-	TGTGCCAGCAGCCTTCAGAATCGCACACCCCTCCACTTT	CASSLQNRTPLHF
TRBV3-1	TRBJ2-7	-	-	TGTGCCAGCAGCCAAGGGGACACCTTCTACGAGCAGTACTTC	CASSQGDTFYEQYF
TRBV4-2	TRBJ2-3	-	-	TGTGCCAGCAGCCAAGAAGGAGGGGGGGCTAGCACAGATACGCAGTATTTT	CASSQEGGGASTDTQYF
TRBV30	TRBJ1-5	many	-	TGTGCCTGGAGCAATTCAGTTCTTCAGCCCCAGCATTTT	CAWSNSVLQPQHF
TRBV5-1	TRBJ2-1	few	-	TGCGCCAGCAGCTTGGGGGGCCTCAATGAGCAGTTCTTC	CASSLGGLNEQFF
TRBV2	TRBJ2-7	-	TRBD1	TGTGCCAGCAACTCCCAGGGGGCCGGGTACGAGCAGTACTTC	CASNSQGAGYEQYF
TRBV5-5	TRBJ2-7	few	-	TGTGCCAGCAGCTGGATGGGTAGTCAGCAGTACTTC	CASSWMGSQQYF
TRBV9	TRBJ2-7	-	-	TGTGCCAGCAGCGCAGCTGCGGGACCTCCCTACGAGCAGTACTTC	CASSAAAGPPYEQYF
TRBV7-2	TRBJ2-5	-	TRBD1	TGTGCCAGCAGCTCTAACGCCGGTTCCAACAGGGGGATAGAGACCCAGTACTTC	CASSSNAGSNRGIETQYF
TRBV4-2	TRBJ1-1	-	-	TGTGCCAGCAGCCAAGGTGACGCTGAAGCTTTCTTT	CASSQGDAEAFF
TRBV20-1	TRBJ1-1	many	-	TGCAGTGCTAGAGATATGGATTCGAACACTGAAGCTTTCTTT	CSARDMDSNTEAFF
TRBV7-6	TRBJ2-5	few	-	TGTGCCAGCAGCTCTTCGACAGACGAACAGGGCTGGGAGACCCAGTACTTC	CASSSSTDEQGWETQYF
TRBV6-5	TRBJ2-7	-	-	TGTGCCAGCAGGCCTATGGGGGGCGAGCAGTACTTC	CASRPMGGEQYF
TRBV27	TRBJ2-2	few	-	TGTGCCAGCAGTTTTGTGGGGTACAGTCCAGGCGACACCGGGGAGCTGTTTTTT	CASSFVGYSPGDTGELFF
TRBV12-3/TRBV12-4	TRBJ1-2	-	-	TGTGCCAGCAGTTCAGGGGAGAACTATGGCTACACCTTC	CASSSGENYGYTF
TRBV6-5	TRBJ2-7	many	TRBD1	TGTGCCAGCAGTTACTCGTATGGGACAGAGGTCTACGAGCAGTACTTC	CASSYSYGTEVYEQYF
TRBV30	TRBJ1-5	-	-	TGTGCCTGGAGTGACGGAGGACTGGGCAATCAGCCCCAGCATTTT	CAWSDGGLGNQPQHF
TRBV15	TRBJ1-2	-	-	TGTGCCACCAGCAGGATGGACAGCCTACTAGGCTACACCTTC	CATSRMDSLLGYTF
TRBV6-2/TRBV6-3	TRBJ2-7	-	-	TGTGCCAGCAGTTACTCCCAGTACGAGCAGTACTTC	CASSYSQYEQYF
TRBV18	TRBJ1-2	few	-	TGTGCCAGCTCACCAGAAGGGTTAAACTATGGCTACACCTTC	CASSPEGLNYGYTF
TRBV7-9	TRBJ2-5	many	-	TGTGCCAGCAGCTTTTTATCACAGCAAGAGACCCAGTACTTC	CASSFLSQQETQYF
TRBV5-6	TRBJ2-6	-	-	TGTGCCAGCAGCCACGGGGGGGCCAACGTCCTGACTTTC	CASSHGGANVLTF
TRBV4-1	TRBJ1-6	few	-	TGCGCCAGCAGGCCGCCGAATAATTCACCCCTCCACTTT	CASRPPNNSPLHF
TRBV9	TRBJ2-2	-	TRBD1	TGTGCCAGCAGCGTAGGACAGGGGAACACCGGGGAGCTGTTTTTT	CASSVGQGNTGELFF
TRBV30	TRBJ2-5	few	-	TGTGCCTGGAGTCCACTGATGGGGCAGACCCAGTACTTC	CAWSPLMGQTQYF
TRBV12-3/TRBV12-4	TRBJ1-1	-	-	TGTGCCAGCAGTTCAGGACAGCCTCCCTTTGAAGCTTTCTTT	CASSSGQPPFEAFF
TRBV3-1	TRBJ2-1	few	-	TGTGCCAGCAGCCAAGATCCTGGCGGCGATGAGCAGTTCTTC	CASSQDPGGDEQFF
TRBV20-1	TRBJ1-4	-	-	TGCAGTGCTAGACCTCCGGGACACGGTGGTGGAAAACTGTTTTTT	CSARPPGHGGGKLFF
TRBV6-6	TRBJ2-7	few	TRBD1	TGTGCCAGCGGGGACAGCTCCTACGAGCAGTACTTC	CASGDSSYEQYF
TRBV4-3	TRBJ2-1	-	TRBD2	TGCGCCAGCAGCCAAGATGCGGCTAGCGGAAACAATGAGCAGTTCTTC	CASSQDAASGNNEQFF
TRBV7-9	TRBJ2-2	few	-	TGTGCCAGCAGCTCCATTATTCGCCAGGATGGACGGGCGAACACCGGGGAGCTGTTTTTT	CASSSIIRQDGRANTGELFF